This T cell receptor beta chain was recorded in a study of immune characterization of retroperitoneal liposarcoma (dated by TCRdb to between 2018 and 2020). Notes on this clonotype: The target of this receptor is not known. The sample holds no much larger clone one base away, and base qualities are not on file.

Libraries were constructed by PCR. The sequencer listed for this sample is NextSeq 500. TCRdb passed the public sequencing reads through fastp at Q25 and MiXCR, retaining productive beta sequences. Rows are combined by CDR3 protein, so each entry shows the most common genes and DNA. The sample includes over 5,000 distinct CDR3 sequences, with less than 35% observed a single time. In total, the top ten clones hold around 28% of the sample. V gives up 3 bases and J gives up 3 bases, and the segment between their germline ends measures 12 bases. The CDR3 has 14 amino acids, counting the end cysteine and phenylalanine. Solely the CDR3 DNA is kept, with 42 bases framed from the first base. The germline V gene provides CDR1 MNHNS and CDR2 SASEGT.

The TCR originated in a female donor with retroperitoneal liposarcoma. The V and J genes are TRBV6-1 and TRBJ2-7, with no reliable assignment of the D segment. Specimen: tumor tissue. The CDR3 has the sequence CASSDGGRNYEQYF. The DNA sequence is given as TGTGCCAGCAGTGACGGCGGCAGAAACTACGAGCAGTACTTC.